The text below deals with one T cell receptor beta chain. Its matching antigen is unknown. This entry belongs to a study of T-cell memory formation after mild COVID-19. Study-level findings and limits: Within pre-infection memory, some responding clones were found, suggesting cross-reactive memory joined.

The CDR3 consists of 16 residues. V was clipped by 1 base and J by 8 bases, with 18 bases between them. Germline CDR1 and CDR2: KGHSH and LQKENI. 5'RACE primed from the constant segment yielded TCR alpha and TCR beta cDNA libraries bearing sample barcodes and UMIs. TCRdb ran MiXCR on the 5' RACE reads and lists one entry per CDR3 protein. Of around 300,000 distinct CDR3 sequences in the sample, roughly 13% were seen once. The sequence came from a man aged 18 to 30 who had mild COVID-19 (a few samples of this study predate the infection). Cell type and time point are not known. The specimen was PBMCs or a T cell subset sorted from them (not recorded which). This chain uses TRBV18 with TRBJ2-1; D not certain. The CDR3 bases are TGTGCCAGCTCACCACTCGGTGACCCGTACGAGTATGAGCAGTTCTTC. This translates into CASSPLGDPYEYEQFF. Variable domain in full (rest from reference TRBV18 and TRBJ2-1): NAGVMQNPRHLVRRRGQEARLRCSPMKGHSHVYWYRQLPEEGLKFMVYLQKENIIDESGMPKERFSAEFPKEGPSILRIQQVVRGDSAAYFCASSPLGDPYEYEQFFGPGTRLTVL.